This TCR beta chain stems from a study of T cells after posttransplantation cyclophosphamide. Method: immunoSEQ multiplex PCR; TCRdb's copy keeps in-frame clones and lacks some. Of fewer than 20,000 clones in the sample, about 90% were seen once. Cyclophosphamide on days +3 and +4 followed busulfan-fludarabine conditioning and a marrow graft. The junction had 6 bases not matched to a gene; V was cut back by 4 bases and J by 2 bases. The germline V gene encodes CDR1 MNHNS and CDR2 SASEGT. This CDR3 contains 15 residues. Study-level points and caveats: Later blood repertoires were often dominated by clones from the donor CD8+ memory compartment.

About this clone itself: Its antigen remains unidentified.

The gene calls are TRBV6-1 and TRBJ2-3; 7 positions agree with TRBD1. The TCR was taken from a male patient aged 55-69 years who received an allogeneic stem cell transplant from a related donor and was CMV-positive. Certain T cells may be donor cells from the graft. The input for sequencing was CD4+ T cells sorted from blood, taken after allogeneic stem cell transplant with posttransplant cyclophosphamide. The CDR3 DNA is TGTGCCAGCAGTGTAGGGACAGAGACCACAGATACGCAGTATTTT. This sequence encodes CASSVGTETTDTQYF.